This TCR beta chain originates from a study of T cell responses to AZD1222 COVID-19 vaccine. Study findings and constraints: Only 5 or 6 people who got AZD1222 tested seropositive at baseline. The donors showed a predominance of white British ancestry and of females, with possible underestimation of clonal diversity.

The data were produced by immunoSEQ multiplex PCR, yet TCRdb's version contains in-frame clones alone and is incomplete. The table has under 300,000 clones, roughly 93% seen once. To note about this clone: Its target is unknown.

Material: peripheral blood, obtained on day 0 of AZD1222 vaccination. This clonotype was sampled from an adult in good health.

CDR3 amino acids: CASSKRDSYEQYF. CDR3 nucleotide sequence: TGTGCCAGCAGTAAACGGGACAGCTACGAGCAGTACTTC. The chain carries TRBV27 and TRBJ2-7; 7 nucleotides agree with TRBD1. The CDR3 runs to 13 residues. Per germline, CDR1 MNHEY and CDR2 SMNVEV (reference sequence). V lost 5 bases and J lost 3; bases outside the gene matches: 4.